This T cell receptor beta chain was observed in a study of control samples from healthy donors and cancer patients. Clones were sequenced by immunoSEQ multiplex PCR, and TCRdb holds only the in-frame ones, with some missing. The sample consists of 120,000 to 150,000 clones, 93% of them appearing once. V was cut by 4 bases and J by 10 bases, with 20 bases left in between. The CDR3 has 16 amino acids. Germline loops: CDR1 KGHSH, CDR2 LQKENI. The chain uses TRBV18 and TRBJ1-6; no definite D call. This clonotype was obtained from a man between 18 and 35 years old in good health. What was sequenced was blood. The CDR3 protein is CASSLAKGTPGSPLHF. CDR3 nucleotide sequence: TGTGCCAGCTCACTAGCAAAGGGTACGCCAGGATCACCCCTCCACTTT. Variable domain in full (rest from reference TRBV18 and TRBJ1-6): NAGVMQNPRHLVRRRGQEARLRCSPMKGHSHVYWYRQLPEEGLKFMVYLQKENIIDESGMPKERFSAEFPKEGPSILRIQQVVRGDSAAYFCASSLAKGTPGSPLHFGNGTRLTVT.